This TCR beta chain was sequenced during a study of CD8+ T cells in alopecia areata (dated by TCRdb to 2017 to 2018). Looking at the study overall: The treated patients took part in an open-label pilot trial in which moderate-to-severe alopecia areata was treated with oral tofacitinib at 5 to 10 mg twice daily. Tofacitinib was given for 6 to 18 months, followed by 6 months of follow-up off drug to assess delayed response and recurrence. Disease severity in treated patients was measured with the SALT score, which quantifies the percentage of affected scalp surface area. To study T cell clonal expansion in alopecia areata, the researchers applied high-throughput TCRbeta sequencing to both the C3H/HeJ mouse model and human patients. Scalp tissue and sorted CD4+ and CD8+ peripheral blood T cells from patchy and totalis/universalis alopecia areata patients and from healthy controls were covered by human TCRbeta sequencing. Biopsies were taken from tofacitinib-treated patients at baseline and again at 4 and 24 weeks into treatment, and several of those patients also had a later scalp biopsy. Scalp clonality was compared among normal scalp (n=4), patchy alopecia areata scalp (n=8), and alopecia totalis/universalis scalp (n=8). RNA came from the PAXgene miRNA kit for fixed scalp, the miRNeasy kit for PBMCs, and the RNeasy kit for mouse skin. Amplification of TCRbeta CDR3 regions was done by immunoSEQ multiplex PCR using 35 Vbeta forward primers and 13 Jbeta reverse primers. What the authors observed across the whole study: During tofacitinib treatment, many expanded lesional clones stuck around in both scalp and blood, and this persistence may partly explain why relapse happens after treatment is stopped. Shared TCR sequences between patients were less evident than in mice, which may be partly attributable to HLA diversity in the patient population. Scalp clonality and the number of expanded CD8+ clones among the top 100 scalp clones were significantly decreased by tofacitinib. Unlike mouse skin, where gammadelta T cells dominate, normal human skin contains resident alphabeta T cells that get sequenced too, which complicates analysis of the scalp TCR repertoire. Because the treated cohort was small and included a single nonresponder, larger studies are needed to assess links between baseline CD8+ expansion and response. Higher clonality and more expanded CD8+ clones were observed in lesional scalp than in normal scalp, particularly in alopecia totalis/universalis, a finding suggestive of antigenic drive.

The library was prepared using the immunoSEQ multiplex PCR assay. RNA was extracted from all samples and reverse transcribed into cDNA as template for TCR sequencing. First-strand cDNA was synthesized with SuperScript III using a 2:1 mix of oligo-dT and random hexamers. A synthetic immune receptor repertoire was used to assess amplification bias, and residual bias was removed computationally. In the authors' own workflow: Raw reads were preprocessed to remove errors, and CDR3 was defined by IMGT conventions from the conserved cysteine to phenylalanine. To get clonality, Shannon entropy was normalized by log2 of the number of productive unique TCRs and the result was subtracted from 1. Whether each scalp clone was CD4 or CD8 was inferred by checking scalp TCRbeta sequences against the CD4 and CD8 repertoires from sorted blood. TCRdb stores this immuneACCESS table with in-frame sequences only. Part of the clones is absent; in the studies checked, under half of the shortfall reflects unresolved V genes, and no reason is known for the rest. V and J calls and clone size come straight from that table; D and trimming were deduced from the DNA. Across this sample there are about 170,000 clones, with about 54% seen only once. Approximately 16% of the sample lies in the top ten.

Per the germline V gene, SGDLS is the CDR1 and YYNGEE is the CDR2. The CDR3 covers 13 residues, taking in both the cysteine and the phenylalanine. Left in the record is the CDR3 DNA by itself, 39 bases read in frame from the first base. V and J are truncated by 4 bases and 1 base respectively, leaving an intervening sequence of 8 bases. Sample treatment or condition, as interpreted from the label and publication: oral pan-JAK inhibitor, 5-10 mg twice daily. From alopecia areata patients, peripheral blood was collected along with lesional scalp punch biopsies. PBMCs were isolated by density centrifugation and stained for CD3, CD4 and CD8, and CD4+ and CD8+ T cells were sorted on a FACSAria. As for this clone: Its antigen is still unknown. No base-level quality is on record; no much larger clone is a single base apart.

This TCR came from a human donor with alopecia areata. The chain is assembled from TRBV9 and TRBJ2-5; 5 matching bases give a weak D call of TRBD2. The source material was CD4+ T cells sorted from blood, sampled at week 56, from a patient treated with tofacitinib. The nucleotide sequence reads as follows: TGTGCCAGCAGCAGGACTCTCCAAGAGACCCAGTACTTC. It specifies CASSRTLQETQYF.